This TCR beta chain is drawn from a study of T cells in Graves' hyperthyroidism and ophthalmopathy (dated by TCRdb to about 2019). Regarding the study in general: Peripheral blood was sampled at the time of initial diagnosis, prior to any treatment. In several Graves' hyperthyroidism patients, the study also compared T-cell repertoires from thyroid tissue with T-cell repertoires from blood. The paper reports TCR Vbeta CDR3 sequencing of more than 120 peripheral blood samples: approximately 41 ophthalmopathy, over 70 hyperthyroidism and around 17 progressor patients. After sampling, hyperthyroidism patients received methimazole starting at 30 mg daily, and ophthalmopathy patients received high-dose intravenous methylprednisolone. An independent validation cohort of under 20 hyperthyroidism patients and approximately 17 patients who later progressed to ophthalmopathy tested prospective prediction of ophthalmopathy. TCR V-J signatures able to tell the groups apart were searched for in a discovery cohort of 90 to 100 patients, of whom more than 40 had Graves' ophthalmopathy and more than 55 had stable Graves' hyperthyroidism. The 95 to 100 discovery patients were randomly split 7:3 into training and test sets.

This clonotype appeared a single time. The clone's antigen remains unknown. Per-nucleotide qualities are absent, and no much larger clonotype sits a single base away. A read on its own is weak evidence. The TCR beta CDR3 regions were amplified from RNA transcripts. The TCR CDR3 was subjected to a first round of RT-PCR using the HTBI primer set and the Qiagen OneStep RT-PCR kit. Libraries were constructed in a second round of multiplex PCR, after which size selection and purification were carried out. Paired-end sequencing of the libraries was performed with 100 bp reads on an Illumina HiSeq2000. In the authors' own workflow: SOAPnuke was used to process the raw data, with reads discarded if the reads contained adapters or uncalled bases, had a mean Phred below 15, or lacked an exact constant-primer or identifier match. High-quality paired reads were merged using COPE v1.2.5, and each unique nucleotide sequence was defined as a clonotype. MiTCR v1.1 was used to align the clonotypes against IMGT TRBV, TRBD and TRBJ reference segments. Only V-J combinations with frequency above 0.0001, covering 99% to 99.2% of repertoires, were analysed. The TCS score was defined as the ratio of F50 (clonal expansion) to E x V (chaos), calculated using BLOSUM62-based TCRdist between CDR3 peptides within each V-J. Welch's t-statistics and random forest reduced 500 to 650 V-J features to 13, which were used in a naive Bayes classifier (R e1071). Using fastp at Q25 and MiXCR, TCRdb reprocessed the public reads and kept productive beta chains. Merged by CDR3 protein, the rows form single entries marked with the most common genes and DNA. These V and J calls originate from TCRdb's pipeline instead of the authors' own analysis. For this sample there are some 300,000 distinct CDR3 sequences; roughly a fifth appear just once. Less than 45% of the sample lies in the top ten.

What the research found in general, with its limitations: Most expanded thyroid clonotypes (frequency above 0.001) were also detected in blood, a finding suggesting that blood repertoires may reflect thyroid immune responses. Ophthalmopathy was separated from stable hyperthyroidism by a 13 V-J signature model, with 85% to 90% sensitivity and about 81% specificity obtained in cross-validation and 80%/75% obtained in testing. No statistical method was used to fix the sample size in advance, and group allocation was not hidden from the investigators. In validation, the model predicted progression to ophthalmopathy with just under 71% sensitivity and roughly 75% specificity, a median of roughly seven months before onset.

Moderately to severely active disease, a Clinical Activity Score of at least 3, a NOSPECS grade of at least 4, and a duration under 3 months were present in ophthalmopathy patients. Exclusion was applied to patients with uncontrolled infections, other autoimmune diseases, pregnancy or lactation. Diagnoses were based on clinical symptoms, serum thyroxine and TRAb, thyroid ultrasound and orbital computed tomography. Ficoll-Paque density gradient centrifugation was used to isolate PBMCs from about 10 ml of fresh peripheral blood. Total RNA was extracted using Trizol reagent, and RNA quality was assessed on an Agilent 2100 Bioanalyzer. Counted from cysteine to phenylalanine, this CDR3 has 16 amino acids. Kept here is only the CDR3 DNA, which spans 48 bases and is read in frame from base 1. Based on the germline V gene, the CDR1 and CDR2 sequences are WSHSY and SAAADI. V is trimmed back by 3 bases and J by 4 bases, and the junction contains 7 bases that no gene match accounts for.

The source material was blood. This clonotype was obtained from a man aged 50 or older with Graves' ophthalmopathy. This chain joins TRBV10-2 to TRBJ1-5; 9 bases in the junction line up with TRBD1. CDR3 region: CASSEGDRVWNQPQHF. The nucleotides are TGCGCCAGCAGTGAAGGGGACAGGGTATGGAATCAGCCCCAGCATTTT.